The present T cell receptor (beta chain) was sequenced within a study of blood T cell repertoires in COVID-19. Study at large: Donors in the United States, Italy and Spain gave samples during acute or convalescent COVID-19. The cDNA or gDNA used as material had been derived from T cells, B-cell-depleted T cells, or PBMCs.

Sequencing was performed with immunoSEQ multiplex PCR; in TCRdb, only in-frame clones are kept and a portion is missing. The sample includes 500,000 or so clones, about nine tenths of them seen just once. Germline CDR1 SGHRS, CDR2 YFSETQ. The CDR3 extends over 15 amino acids. V was clipped by 3 bases and J by 5 bases; unmatched bases: 6. The chain has TRBV5-1 and TRBJ2-2, with 8 bases aligning to TRBD2. The sample was PBMCs or T cells enriched from blood (not recorded which). The source of this sequence is a woman aged 18-35 years who had recovered from COVID-19. CDR3 amino acids: CASSSGGAGTGELFF. The CDR3 coding sequence is TGCGCCAGCAGCTCCGGGGGGGCAGGTACCGGGGAGCTGTTTTTT.